This paragraph reports one TCR beta chain. These data originate in a study of blood T cell repertoires in COVID-19. Per the germline V gene, CDR1 is MNHEY and CDR2 is SVGAGI. V was pared by 4 bases and J by 6 bases, with 14 bases between. The CDR3 runs 14 residues. Assay used: immunoSEQ multiplex PCR; TCRdb lists only in-frame clones, some missing. The sample has hundreds of thousands of clones; more than 75% are singletons. The sample taken for sequencing was PBMCs or T cells enriched from blood (not recorded which). The source is a woman in her sixties or seventies in a cohort exposed to, infected with or recovered from COVID-19 (not recorded which). The chain couples TRBV6-5 to TRBJ2-3; TRBD2 is a possible D gene (5 bases). The CDR3 loop is CASSSGLASDTQYF. The CDR3 DNA reads as TGTGCCAGCAGTTCCGGTCTAGCATCGGATACGCAGTATTTT.